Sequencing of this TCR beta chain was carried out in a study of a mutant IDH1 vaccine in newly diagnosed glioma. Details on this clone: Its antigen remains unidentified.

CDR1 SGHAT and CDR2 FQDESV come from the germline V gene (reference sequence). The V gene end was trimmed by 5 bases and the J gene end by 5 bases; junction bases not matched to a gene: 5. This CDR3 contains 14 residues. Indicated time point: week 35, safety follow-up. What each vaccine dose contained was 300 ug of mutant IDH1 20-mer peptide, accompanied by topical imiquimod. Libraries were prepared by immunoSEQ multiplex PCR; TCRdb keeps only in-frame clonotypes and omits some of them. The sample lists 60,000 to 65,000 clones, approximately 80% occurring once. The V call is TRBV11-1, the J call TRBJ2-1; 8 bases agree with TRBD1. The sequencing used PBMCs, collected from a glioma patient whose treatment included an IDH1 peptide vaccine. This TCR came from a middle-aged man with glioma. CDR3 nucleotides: TGTGCCAGCAGCCTGGACAGGGTAAACAATGAGCAGTTCTTC. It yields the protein CASSLDRVNNEQFF.